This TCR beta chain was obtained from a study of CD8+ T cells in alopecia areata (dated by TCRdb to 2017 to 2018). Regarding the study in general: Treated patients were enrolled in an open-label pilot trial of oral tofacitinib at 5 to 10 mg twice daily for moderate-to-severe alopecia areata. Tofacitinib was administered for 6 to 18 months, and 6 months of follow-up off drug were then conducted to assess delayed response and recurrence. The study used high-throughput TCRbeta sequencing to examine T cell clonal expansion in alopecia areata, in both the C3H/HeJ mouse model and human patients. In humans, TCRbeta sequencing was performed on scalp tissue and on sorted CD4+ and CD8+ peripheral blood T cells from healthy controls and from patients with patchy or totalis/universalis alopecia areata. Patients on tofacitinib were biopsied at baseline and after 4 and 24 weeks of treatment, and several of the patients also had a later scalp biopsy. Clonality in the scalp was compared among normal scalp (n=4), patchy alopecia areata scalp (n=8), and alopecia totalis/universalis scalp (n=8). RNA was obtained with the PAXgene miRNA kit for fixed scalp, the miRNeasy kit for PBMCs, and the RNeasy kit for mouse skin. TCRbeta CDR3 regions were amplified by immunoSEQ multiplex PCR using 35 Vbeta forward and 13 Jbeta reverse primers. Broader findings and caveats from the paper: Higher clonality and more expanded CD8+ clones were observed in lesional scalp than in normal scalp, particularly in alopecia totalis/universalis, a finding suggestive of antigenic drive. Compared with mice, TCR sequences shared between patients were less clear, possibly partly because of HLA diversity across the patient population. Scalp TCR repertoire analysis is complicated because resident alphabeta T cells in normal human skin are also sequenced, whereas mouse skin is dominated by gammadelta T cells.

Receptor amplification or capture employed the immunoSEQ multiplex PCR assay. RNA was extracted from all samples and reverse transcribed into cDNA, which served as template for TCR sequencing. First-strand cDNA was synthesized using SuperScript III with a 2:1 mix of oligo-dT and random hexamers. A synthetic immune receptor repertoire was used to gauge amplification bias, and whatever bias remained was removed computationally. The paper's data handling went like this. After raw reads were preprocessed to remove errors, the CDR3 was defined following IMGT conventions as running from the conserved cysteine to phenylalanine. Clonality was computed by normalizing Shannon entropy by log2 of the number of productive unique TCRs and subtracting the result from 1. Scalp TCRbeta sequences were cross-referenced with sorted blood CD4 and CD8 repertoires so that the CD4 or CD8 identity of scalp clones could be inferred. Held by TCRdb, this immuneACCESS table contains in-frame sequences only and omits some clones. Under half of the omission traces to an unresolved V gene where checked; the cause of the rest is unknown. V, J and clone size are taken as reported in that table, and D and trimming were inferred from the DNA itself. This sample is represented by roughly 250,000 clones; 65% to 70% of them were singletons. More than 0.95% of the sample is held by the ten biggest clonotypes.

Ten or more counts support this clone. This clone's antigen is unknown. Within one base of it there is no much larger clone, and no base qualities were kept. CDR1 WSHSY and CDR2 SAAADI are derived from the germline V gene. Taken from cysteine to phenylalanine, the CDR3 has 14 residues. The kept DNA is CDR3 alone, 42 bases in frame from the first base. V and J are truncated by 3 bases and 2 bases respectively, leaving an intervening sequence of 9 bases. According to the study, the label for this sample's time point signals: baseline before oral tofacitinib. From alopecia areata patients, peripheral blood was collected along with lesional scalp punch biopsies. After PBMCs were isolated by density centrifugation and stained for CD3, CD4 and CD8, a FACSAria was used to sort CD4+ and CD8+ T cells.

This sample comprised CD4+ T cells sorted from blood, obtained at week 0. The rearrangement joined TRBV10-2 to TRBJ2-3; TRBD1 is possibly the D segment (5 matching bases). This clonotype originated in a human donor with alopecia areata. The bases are TGCGCCAGCAGTGAACAGGCTCACACAGATACGCAGTATTTT. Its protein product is CASSEQAHTDTQYF.